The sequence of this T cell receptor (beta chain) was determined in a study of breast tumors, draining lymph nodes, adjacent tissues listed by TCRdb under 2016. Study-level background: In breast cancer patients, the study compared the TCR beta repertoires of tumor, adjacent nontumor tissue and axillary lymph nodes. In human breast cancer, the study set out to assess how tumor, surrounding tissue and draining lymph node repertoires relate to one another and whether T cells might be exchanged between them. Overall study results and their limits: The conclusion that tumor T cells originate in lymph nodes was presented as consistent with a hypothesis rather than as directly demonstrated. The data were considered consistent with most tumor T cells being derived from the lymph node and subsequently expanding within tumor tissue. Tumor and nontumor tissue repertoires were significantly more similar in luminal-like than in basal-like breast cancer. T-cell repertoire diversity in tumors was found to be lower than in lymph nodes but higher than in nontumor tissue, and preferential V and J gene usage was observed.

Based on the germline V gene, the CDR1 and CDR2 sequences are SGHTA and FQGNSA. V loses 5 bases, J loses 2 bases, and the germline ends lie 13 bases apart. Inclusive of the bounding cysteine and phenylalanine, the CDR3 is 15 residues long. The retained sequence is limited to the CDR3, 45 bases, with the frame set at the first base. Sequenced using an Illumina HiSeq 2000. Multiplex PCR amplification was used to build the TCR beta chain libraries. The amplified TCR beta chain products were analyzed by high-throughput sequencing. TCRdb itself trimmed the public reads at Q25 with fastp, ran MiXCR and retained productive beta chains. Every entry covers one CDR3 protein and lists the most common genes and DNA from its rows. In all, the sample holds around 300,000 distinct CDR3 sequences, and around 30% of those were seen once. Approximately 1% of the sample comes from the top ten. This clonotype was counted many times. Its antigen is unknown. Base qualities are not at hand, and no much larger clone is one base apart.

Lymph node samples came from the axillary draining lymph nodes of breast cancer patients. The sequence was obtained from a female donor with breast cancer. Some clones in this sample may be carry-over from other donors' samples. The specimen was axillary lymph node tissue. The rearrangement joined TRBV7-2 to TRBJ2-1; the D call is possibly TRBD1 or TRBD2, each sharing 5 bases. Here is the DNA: TGTGCCAGCAGCCCTCCGGGGCTAACCTACAATGAGCAGTTCTTC. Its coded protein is CASSPPGLTYNEQFF.